These 27 T cell receptor beta chains originate from one sample sequenced in a study of immune evolution from preneoplasia to lung adenocarcinoma. Repertoires were generated with immunoSEQ multiplex PCR, while TCRdb's copy carries only in-frame clones and drops some. Seen here are around 7,000 clones, roughly 80% observed once, and the top ten hold over 15%. Sequencing input: FFPE adjacent normal lung tissue. Receptor source: a person aged 65 to 85 with lung adenocarcinoma.

This clone was detected only once. The CDR3 loop is CASSPNANTEAFF. CDR3 in DNA: TGTGCCAGCTCACCTAACGCGAACACTGAAGCTTTCTTT. This chain joins TRBV18 and TRBJ1-1; D is unresolved. V shed 3 bases and J shed 1 base, with 6 bases lying between them. Germline V gene lookup returns CDR1 KGHSH and CDR2 LQKENI. The length of the CDR3 is 13 residues. Full variable domain (remainder filled in from reference TRBV18 and TRBJ1-1): NAGVMQNPRHLVRRRGQEARLRCSPMKGHSHVYWYRQLPEEGLKFMVYLQKENIIDESGMPKERFSAEFPKEGPSILRIQQVVRGDSAAYFCASSPNANTEAFFGQGTRLTVV.

The rearrangement joins TRBV27 to TRBJ2-7; 8 nucleotides align to TRBD1. The CDR3 consists of 13 residues. V dropped 6 bases and J dropped 6; count of bases not matched to a gene: 7. Germline CDR1 reads MNHEY; CDR2 reads SMNVEV (reference sequence). The CDR3 DNA sequence: TGTGCCAGCAGGACAGGGGTCGGTGGCGAGCAGTACTTC. Translated: CASRTGVGGEQYF.

The rearrangement links TRBV7-3 to TRBJ1-1, with D perhaps matching TRBD1 (6 bases). V lost 5 bases, J lost 11 bases, and 15 bases lay in between. CDR1 and CDR2 from the germline V gene are SGHTA and FQGTGA. There are 12 residues in the CDR3. In nucleotides, the CDR3 is TGTGCCAGCAGCGACCTACAGGGCTCGGCTTTCTTT. It is translated as CASSDLQGSAFF.

The gene calls are TRBV5-1 and TRBJ2-5, with D perhaps matching TRBD2 (7 bases). From germline, CDR1 is SGHRS and CDR2 YFSETQ. This CDR3 is built from 12 residues. Between the trimmed V and J ends, which lost 5 bases and 7 bases, there was a span of 12 bases. Written as DNA, the CDR3 is TGCGCCAGCAGAGAGGGGGAGGGGACCCAGTACTTC. Translating it yields CASREGEGTQYF.

The chain uses TRBV28 and TRBJ2-7; maybe TRBD2 (5 bases). Trimming stripped 6 bases from V and 2 bases from J, with 20 bases between. The CDR3 length is 16 residues. The germline CDR1 and CDR2 sequences are MDHEN and SYDVKM. The CDR3 loop is CASRSFGRGSPYEQYF. DNA for the CDR3: TGTGCCAGCAGAAGCTTCGGAAGAGGGAGTCCCTACGAGCAGTACTTC.

The V gene is TRBV5-4, the J gene TRBJ2-1, with D perhaps matching TRBD2 (7 bases). V lost 2 bases to trimming and J lost 7 bases, with 19 bases between them. The CDR3 consists of 16 residues. Looked up from germline, CDR1 is SGHNT and CDR2 is YYREEE (reference sequence). The CDR3 region is CASSFGGPRVGNEQFF. CDR3 sequence (DNA): TGTGCCAGCAGCTTCGGGGGGCCCCGAGTGGGGAATGAGCAGTTCTTC.

The chain recombines TRBV7-6 with TRBJ1-6; D remains ambiguous. CDR1 SGHVS and CDR2 FNYEAQ come from the germline V gene. V lost 1 base to trimming and J lost 5 bases, with 6 bases between them. The CDR3 totals 14 residues. The CDR3 bases are TGTGCCAGCAGCTTAGGGGATAATAATTCACCCCTCCACTTT. This gives the protein CASSLGDNNSPLHF. Full variable domain (rest looked up from reference TRBV7-6 and TRBJ1-6): GAGVSQSPRYKVTKRGQDVALRCDPISGHVSLYWYRQALGQGPEFLTYFNYEAQQDKSGLPNDRFSAERPEGSISTLTIQRTEQRDSAMYRCASSLGDNNSPLHFGNGTRLTVT.

This clone was observed a handful of times. The chain uses TRBV19 and TRBJ2-5; D tentatively reads TRBD1 or TRBD2 (6 bases each). The CDR3 runs 13 residues. Deletions cut 4 bases from V and 2 bases from J, with 8 bases between. Germline loops: CDR1 LNHDA, CDR2 SQIVND (reference sequence). This CDR3 is CASSRGGQETQYF. As DNA, the CDR3 is TGTGCCAGTAGTAGAGGGGGGCAAGAGACCCAGTACTTC. Together with reference TRBV19 and TRBJ2-5, the CDR3 gives the full variable domain: DGGITQSPKYLFRKEGQNVTLSCEQNLNHDAMYWYRQDPGQGLRLIYYSQIVNDFQKGDIAEGYSVSREKKESFPLTVTSAQKNPTAFYLCASSRGGQETQYFGPGTRLLVL.

The rearrangement links TRBV11-2 to TRBJ2-4, with 10 bases lining up with TRBD2. Unmatched junction bases numbered 8, after V lost 4 bases and J lost 5 bases. Germline values: CDR1 SGHAT, CDR2 FQNNGV. The CDR3 has 16 residues. Written as DNA, the CDR3 is TGTGCCAGCAGCTCCCGGACTAGCGGTGGAGAAAACATTCAGTACTTC. It specifies CASSSRTSGGENIQYF. Combining the CDR3 with reference TRBV11-2 and TRBJ2-4 gives the whole variable domain EAGVAQSPRYKIIEKRQSVAFWCNPISGHATLYWYQQILGQGPKLLIQFQNNGVVDDSQLPKDRFSAERLKGVDSTLKIQPAKLEDSAVYLCASSSRTSGGENIQYFGAGTRLSVL.

V is TRBV28 and J is TRBJ2-1, with 8 nucleotides matching TRBD1. The CDR3 contains 15 residues. CDR1 and CDR2 (germline): MDHEN, SYDVKM. The V gene end was trimmed by 6 bases and the J gene end by 2 bases; junction bases not matched to a gene: 6. CDR3 sequence (DNA): TGTGCCAGCAGCAGGACAGGGACCACCTACAATGAGCAGTTCTTC. Its protein is CASSRTGTTYNEQFF.

This clone was found a few times. The chain recombines TRBV2 with TRBJ2-3; the D gene could be TRBD1 or TRBD2 (5 bases each). The length of the CDR3 is 14 residues. Germline V gene data show CDR1 as SNHLY and CDR2 as FYNNEI. Trimming left V 6 bases short and J 1 base short, with 11 bases between. The CDR3 spells CASSRGLGTDTQYF. Written as DNA, the CDR3 is TGTGCCAGCAGCCGGGGCCTCGGCACAGATACGCAGTATTTT.

V is TRBV5-4 and J is TRBJ2-1; the D gene is possibly TRBD2 (5 bases). Germline values: CDR1 SGHNT, CDR2 YYREEE (reference sequence). Trimming removed 2 bases at V and 1 base at J, with 10 bases between. The CDR3 runs 15 residues. The CDR3 sequence is CASSLDYLSYNEQFF. The CDR3 DNA is TGTGCCAGCAGCTTAGACTACTTGTCCTACAATGAGCAGTTCTTC.

This sequence joins TRBV13 and TRBJ2-7; 8 nucleotides agree with TRBD1. This CDR3 comprises 14 residues. V was pared by 0 bases and J by 6 bases, with 4 bases of the junction left unmatched. In germline, CDR1 is PRHDT, CDR2 FYEKMQ (reference sequence). This CDR3 reads CASSLGTGVSEQYF. CDR3 bases: TGTGCCAGCAGCTTAGGGACAGGGGTTAGCGAGCAGTACTTC.

The rearrangement uses TRBV28 and TRBJ2-7; D call uncertain. This CDR3 is 14 amino acids long. Germline V CDR1 and CDR2: MDHEN, SYDVKM. V gave up 1 base and J gave up 1 base, with 8 bases separating them. CDR3 protein: CASSLLRKSYEQYF. CDR3 sequence (DNA): TGTGCCAGCAGTTTATTACGAAAGTCCTACGAGCAGTACTTC. The variable domain in full, completed from reference TRBV28 and TRBJ2-7, reads DVKVTQSSRYLVKRTGEKVFLECVQDMDHENMFWYRQDPGLGLRLIYFSYDVKMKEKGDIPEGYSVSREKKERFSLILESASTNQTSMYLCASSLLRKSYEQYFGPGTRLTVT.

J is TRBJ2-1 and V is TRBV27, with D maybe TRBD2 (5 bases). The CDR3 loop spans 14 amino acids. V gave up 2 bases and J gave up 2 bases, with 7 bases separating them. The germline V gene has CDR1 MNHEY and CDR2 SMNVEV (reference sequence). The CDR3 region is CASSLTGAYNEQFF. DNA of the CDR3: TGTGCCAGCAGTTTAACCGGGGCCTACAATGAGCAGTTCTTC.

The chain uses TRBV15 and TRBJ1-2; tentatively, D is TRBD1 (5 bases). This CDR3 is 17 amino acids long. Germline CDR1 reads LNHNV; CDR2 reads YYDKDF (reference sequence). V dropped 1 base and J dropped 1 base, with 16 bases sitting between them. The chain's CDR3 is CATSRGLEGRLNYGYTF. The CDR3 DNA sequence: TGTGCCACCAGCAGAGGGCTCGAGGGACGGCTTAACTATGGCTACACCTTC.

The DNA for the CDR3 is TGTGCCAGCGGGGTAGGTGGGATGCATCAGCCCCAGCATTTT. Amino acids: CASGVGGMHQPQHF. The chain has TRBV28 and TRBJ1-5, with no clear D. Germline CDR1 and CDR2: MDHEN and SYDVKM. This CDR3 comprises 14 residues. The V end was cut by 8 bases, the J end by 5 bases, with 16 bases between.

CDR3 DNA: TGTGCCAGCAGTTACTCAAACGAGCAGTACTTC. This encodes CASSYSNEQYF. The rearrangement links TRBV6-6 to TRBJ2-7; D is uncertain. Trimming stripped 0 bases from V and 5 bases from J, with 2 bases between. Germline assignment: CDR1 MNHNY and CDR2 SVGAGI (reference sequence). The CDR3 is 11 residues long.

The V gene is TRBV6-6, the J gene TRBJ1-1; D not resolved. Per germline, CDR1 MNHNY and CDR2 SVGAGI (reference sequence). Trimming cost V 4 bases and J 6 bases, with 15 bases left between them. The CDR3 consists of 14 residues. CDR3 loop: CASSSLRGTAEAFF. The CDR3 bases are TGTGCCAGCAGTTCCCTCCGCGGAACAGCTGAAGCTTTCTTT.

This clone was seen just once. The J gene is TRBJ1-1, the V gene TRBV5-4; D is unresolved. Germline assignment: CDR1 SGHNT and CDR2 YYREEE (reference sequence). Trimming left V 0 bases short and J 4 bases short, with 7 bases between. The CDR3 has 13 amino acids. The DNA for the CDR3 is TGTGCCAGCAGCTTGGAAGAGGGCACTGAAGCTTTCTTT. Its protein is CASSLEEGTEAFF.

This chain connects TRBV10-3 to TRBJ1-2; D unclear. Trimming stripped 0 bases from V and 8 bases from J, with 13 bases between. Germline loops: CDR1 ENHRY, CDR2 SYGVKD. CDR3 length: 14 amino acids. The CDR3 nucleotides are TGTGCCATCAGTGAGTCGGCCGGGGTAAAGGGCTACACCTTC. Protein product: CAISESAGVKGYTF.

This clone appeared once. The chain links TRBV5-4 to TRBJ2-7, with D perhaps given as TRBD1 or TRBD2 (6 bases each). Germline CDR1 SGHNT, CDR2 YYREEE (reference sequence). CDR3 length: 15 residues. Deletions cut 9 bases from V and 2 bases from J, with 21 bases between. CDR3 region: CAIENWGAQPYEQYF. The CDR3 DNA reads TGTGCCATCGAGAATTGGGGGGCTCAACCCTACGAGCAGTACTTC. The entire variable domain, with the rest obtained from reference TRBV5-4 and TRBJ2-7, is as follows: ETGVTQSPTHLIKTRGQQVTLRCSSQSGHNTVSWYQQALGQGPQFIFQYYREEENGRGNFPPRFSGLQFPNYSSELNVNALELDDSALYLCAIENWGAQPYEQYFGPGTRLTVT.

The chain couples TRBV19 to TRBJ2-3, with D tentatively TRBD2 (5 bases). Germline V gene lookup returns CDR1 LNHDA and CDR2 SQIVND (reference sequence). The CDR3 is 15 residues long. V gave up 1 base and J gave up 0 bases, with 8 bases separating them. This CDR3 reads CASSIVRTSTDTQYF. CDR3 sequence (DNA): TGTGCCAGTAGTATAGTCCGGACTAGCACAGATACGCAGTATTTT.

This rearrangement joins TRBV5-6 to TRBJ2-1; the match to TRBD1 covers 7 bases. V gave up 1 base and J gave up 4 bases; unmatched junction bases: 5. Germline loops: CDR1 SGHDT, CDR2 YYEEEE. There are 15 residues in the CDR3. CDR3 sequence reads: CASSLRGTAYNEQFF. The CDR3 region has the DNA TGTGCCAGCAGCTTGCGTGGGACAGCTTACAATGAGCAGTTCTTC.

The genes are TRBV10-2 and TRBJ2-4; 12 nucleotides agree with TRBD2. Germline V gene data show CDR1 as WSHSY and CDR2 as SAAADI. The length of the CDR3 is 16 residues. Trimming removed 6 bases from V and 2 bases from J; junction bases left unmatched: 5. The CDR3, as DNA: TGCGCCAGCAGCGATCTAGCGGGGGGGCCCAAAAACATTCAGTACTTC. Protein: CASSDLAGGPKNIQYF.

The chain carries TRBV5-1 and TRBJ2-3; 9 nucleotides align to TRBD1. CDR1 is SGHRS, CDR2 YFSETQ, per germline. The CDR3 extends over 16 amino acids. V shed 0 bases, J shed 0 bases, and the junction held 2 bases outside the gene matches. CDR3 DNA sequence: TGCGCCAGCAGCTTGGTTGGACAGGGGAGCACAGATACGCAGTATTTT. This translates into CASSLVGQGSTDTQYF.

The V call is TRBV30, the J call TRBJ2-1; 9 bases line up with TRBD1. Germline CDR1 is GTSNPN and CDR2 is SVGIG (reference sequence). The V gene end was trimmed by 3 bases and the J gene end by 10 bases; junction bases not matched to a gene: 13. The CDR3 length is 15 residues. The DNA for the CDR3 is TGTGCCTGGAGGGGCCCGGGACAGGGTTCTTTGGAGCAGTTCTTC. Residues: CAWRGPGQGSLEQFF. The full variable domain, with the rest looked up from reference TRBV30 and TRBJ2-1, is SQTIHQWPATLVQPVGSPLSLECTVEGTSNPNLYWYRQAAGRGLQLLFYSVGIGQISSEVPQNLSASRPQDRQFILSSKKLLLSDSGFYLCAWRGPGQGSLEQFFGPGTRLTVL.